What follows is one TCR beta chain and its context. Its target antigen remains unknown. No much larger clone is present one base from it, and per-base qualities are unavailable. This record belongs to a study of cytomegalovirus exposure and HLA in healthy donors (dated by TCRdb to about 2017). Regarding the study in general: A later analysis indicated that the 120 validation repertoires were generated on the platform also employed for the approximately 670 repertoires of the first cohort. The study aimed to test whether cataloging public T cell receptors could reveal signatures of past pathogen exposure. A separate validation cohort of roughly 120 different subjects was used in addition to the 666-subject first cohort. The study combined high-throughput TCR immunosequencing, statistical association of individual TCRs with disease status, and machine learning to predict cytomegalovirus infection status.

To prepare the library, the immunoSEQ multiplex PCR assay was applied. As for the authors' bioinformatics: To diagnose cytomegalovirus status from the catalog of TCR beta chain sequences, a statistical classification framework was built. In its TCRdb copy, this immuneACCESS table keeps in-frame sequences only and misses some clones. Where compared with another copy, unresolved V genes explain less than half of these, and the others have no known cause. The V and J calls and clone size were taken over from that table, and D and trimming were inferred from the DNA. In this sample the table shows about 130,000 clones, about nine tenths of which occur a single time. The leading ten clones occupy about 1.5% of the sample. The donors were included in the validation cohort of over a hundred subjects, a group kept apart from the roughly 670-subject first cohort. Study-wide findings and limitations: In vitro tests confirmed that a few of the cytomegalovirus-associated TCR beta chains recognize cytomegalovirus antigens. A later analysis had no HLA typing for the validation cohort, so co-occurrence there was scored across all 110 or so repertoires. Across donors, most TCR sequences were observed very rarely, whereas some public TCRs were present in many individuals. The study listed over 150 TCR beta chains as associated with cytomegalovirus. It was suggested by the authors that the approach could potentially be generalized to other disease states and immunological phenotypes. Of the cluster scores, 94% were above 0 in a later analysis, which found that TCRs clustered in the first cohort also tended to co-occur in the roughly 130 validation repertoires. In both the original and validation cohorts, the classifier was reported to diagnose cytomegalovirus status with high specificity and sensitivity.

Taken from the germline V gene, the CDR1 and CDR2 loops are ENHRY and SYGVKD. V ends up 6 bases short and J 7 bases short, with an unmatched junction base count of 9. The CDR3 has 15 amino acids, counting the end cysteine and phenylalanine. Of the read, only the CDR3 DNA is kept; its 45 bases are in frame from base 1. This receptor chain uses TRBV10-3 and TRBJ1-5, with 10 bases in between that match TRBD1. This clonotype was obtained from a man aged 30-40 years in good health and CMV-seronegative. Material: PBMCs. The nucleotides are TGTGCCATCAGCCCGGACAGGGGGTATAGACAGCCCCAGCATTTT. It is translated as CAISPDRGYRQPQHF.